This T cell receptor beta chain is drawn from a study of T-cell memory formation after mild COVID-19. The CDR3 is 16 residues long. Germline loops: CDR1 MNHEY, CDR2 SMNVEV (reference sequence). V trimming: 7 bases; J trimming: 0 bases; junction bases outside the gene matches: 9. From the 5' RACE reads, TCRdb called clonotypes with MiXCR, one entry per CDR3 protein. Of about 560,000 distinct CDR3 sequences listed, roughly 17% are singletons. This clonotype was recorded at least ten times. The sample consisted of PBMCs or a T cell subset sorted from them (not recorded which). The rearrangement uses TRBV27 and TRBJ2-3, with TRBD2 matching over 8 bases. This receptor was obtained from an adult woman who had mild COVID-19 (a few samples of this study predate the infection). Cell type and time point are not known. As DNA, the CDR3 is TGTGCCAGCACCGTTTATTCTAGCGGGAGCACAGATACGCAGTATTTT. This gives the protein CASTVYSSGSTDTQYF.